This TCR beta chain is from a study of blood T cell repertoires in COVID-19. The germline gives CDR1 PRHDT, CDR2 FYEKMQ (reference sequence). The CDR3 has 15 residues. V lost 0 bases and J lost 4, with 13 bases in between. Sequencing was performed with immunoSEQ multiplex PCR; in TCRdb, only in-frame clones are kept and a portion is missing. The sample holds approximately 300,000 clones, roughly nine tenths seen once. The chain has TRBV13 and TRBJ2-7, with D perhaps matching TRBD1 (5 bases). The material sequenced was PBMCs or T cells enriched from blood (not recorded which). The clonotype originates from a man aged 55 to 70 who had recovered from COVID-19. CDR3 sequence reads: CASSLGHRFGYEQYF. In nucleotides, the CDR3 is TGTGCCAGCAGCTTAGGCCACAGGTTTGGGTACGAGCAGTACTTC.